The present TCR beta chain was sequenced within a study of T cell responses to AZD1222 COVID-19 vaccine. Across the whole study: Pooled in the analysis were second doses at about 4 or about 12 weeks. Study observations and caveats: Following two doses of AZD1222, Spike-specific TCR breadth and depth rose. Most donors were white British and more were female, and clonal diversity was possibly underestimated.

Clones were sequenced by immunoSEQ multiplex PCR, and TCRdb holds only the in-frame ones, with some missing. There are fewer than 150,000 clones in the sample; 87% occur only once, and about 1.2% lies in the top ten. Comment on this clone: The antigen is not known.

V lost 4 bases and J 4 bases, leaving 1 base between the germline ends. CDR1 and CDR2 from the germline V gene are LNHDA and SQIVND (reference sequence). The CDR3 extends over 10 amino acids. The sequence was obtained from an adult in good health. The V call is TRBV19, the J call TRBJ1-1; D call uncertain. This material consisted of peripheral blood, taken on day 0 of AZD1222 vaccination. CDR3 bases: TGTGCCAGTAGTAGCACTGAAGCTTTCTTT. Translation gives CASSSTEAFF.